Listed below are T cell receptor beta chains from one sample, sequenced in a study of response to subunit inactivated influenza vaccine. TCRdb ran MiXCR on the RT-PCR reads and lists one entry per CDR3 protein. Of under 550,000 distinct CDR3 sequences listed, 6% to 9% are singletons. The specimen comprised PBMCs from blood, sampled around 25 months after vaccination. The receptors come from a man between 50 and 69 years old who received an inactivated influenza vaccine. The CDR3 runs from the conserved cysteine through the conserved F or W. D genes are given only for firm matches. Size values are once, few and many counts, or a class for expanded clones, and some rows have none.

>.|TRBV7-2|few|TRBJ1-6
CASSLLEQGGSPLHF
TGTGCCAGCAGCCTTTTGGAACAGGGAGGATCACCCCTCCACTTT
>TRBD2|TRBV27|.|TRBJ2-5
CASRTGLAEETQYF
TGTGCCAGCAGAACGGGACTAGCGGAAGAGACCCAGTACTTC
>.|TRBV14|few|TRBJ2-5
CASSQDFIVGETQYF
TGTGCCAGCAGCCAAGATTTTATAGTTGGCGAGACCCAGTACTTC
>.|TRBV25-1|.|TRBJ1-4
CASSEASTNEKLFF
TGTGCCAGCAGTGAAGCCTCAACTAATGAAAAACTGTTTTTT
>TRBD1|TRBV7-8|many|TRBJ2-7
CASSLVGGGYEQYF
TGTGCCAGCAGCTTAGTAGGGGGCGGGTACGAGCAGTACTTC
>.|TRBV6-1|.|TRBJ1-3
CASSERGGAWNTIYF
TGTGCCAGCAGTGAAAGGGGGGGCGCGTGGAACACCATATATTTT
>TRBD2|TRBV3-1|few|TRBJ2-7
CASSQASGGPYEQYF
TGTGCCAGCAGCCAAGCGAGCGGGGGCCCCTACGAGCAGTACTTC
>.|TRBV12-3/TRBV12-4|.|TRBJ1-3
CASSLMDSGNTIYF
TGTGCCAGCAGTTTAATGGATTCTGGAAACACCATATATTTT
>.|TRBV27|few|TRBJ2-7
CASSPTLTGHEQYF
TGTGCCAGCAGTCCGACCCTCACCGGCCACGAGCAGTACTTC
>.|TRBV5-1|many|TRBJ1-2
CASSSRSIYGYTF
TGCGCCAGCAGCTCCAGATCAATCTATGGCTACACCTTC
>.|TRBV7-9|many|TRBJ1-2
CASSLVQAPYGYTF
TGTGCCAGCAGCTTAGTCCAGGCCCCCTATGGCTACACCTTC
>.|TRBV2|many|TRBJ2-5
CASSEWDIQETQYF
TGTGCCAGCAGTGAATGGGACATCCAAGAGACCCAGTACTTC
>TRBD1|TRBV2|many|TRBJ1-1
CASSGQGRTEAFF
TGTGCCAGCAGCGGACAGGGCCGCACTGAAGCTTTCTTT
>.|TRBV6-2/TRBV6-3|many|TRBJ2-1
CASLIDGGRRYEQFF
TGTGCCAGCCTTATTGATGGGGGGCGTAGGTATGAGCAGTTCTTC
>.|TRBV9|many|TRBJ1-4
CASSSRGRGNEKLFF
TGTGCCAGCTCTTCTAGGGGCAGGGGAAATGAAAAACTGTTTTTT
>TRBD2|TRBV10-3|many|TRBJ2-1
CATLGTSGSNEQFF
TGTGCCACACTTGGGACTAGCGGGAGCAATGAGCAGTTCTTC
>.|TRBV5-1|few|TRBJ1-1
CASSLGGLRAQAFF
TGCGCCAGCAGCTTGGGGGGTCTAAGGGCACAAGCTTTCTTT
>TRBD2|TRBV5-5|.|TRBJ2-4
CASSLISSGKLAKNIQYF
TGTGCCAGCAGCTTGATCTCTAGCGGGAAACTAGCCAAAAACATTCAGTACTTC
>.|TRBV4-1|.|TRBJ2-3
CASSALGRLTDTQYF
TGCGCCAGCAGCGCCCTGGGTAGGCTCACAGATACGCAGTATTTT
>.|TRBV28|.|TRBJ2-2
CASTRVTGELFF
TGTGCCAGCACCCGAGTTACCGGGGAGCTGTTTTTT
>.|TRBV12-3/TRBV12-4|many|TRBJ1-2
CASSLAPEGYGYTF
TGTGCCAGCAGTTTAGCCCCTGAAGGCTATGGCTACACCTTC
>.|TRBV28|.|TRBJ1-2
CASSLEAKGGHGYTF
TGTGCCAGCAGTTTAGAGGCCAAGGGGGGCCATGGCTACACCTTC
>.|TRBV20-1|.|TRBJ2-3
CSASPPTRVADTQYF
TGCAGTGCTAGCCCACCGACTAGAGTTGCAGATACGCAGTATTTT
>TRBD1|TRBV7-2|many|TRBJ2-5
CASKDRAYQETQYF
TGTGCCAGCAAGGACAGGGCTTACCAAGAGACCCAGTACTTC
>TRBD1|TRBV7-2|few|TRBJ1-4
CASSLSPDRVLFF
TGTGCCAGCAGCTTATCCCCAGACAGGGTTCTGTTTTTT
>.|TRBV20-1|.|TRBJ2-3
CSARTADTQYF
TGCAGTGCTCGTACCGCAGATACGCAGTATTTT
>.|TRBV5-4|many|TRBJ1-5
CASSLAGSGNQPQHF
TGTGCCAGCAGCTTGGCAGGGTCGGGCAATCAGCCCCAGCATTTT
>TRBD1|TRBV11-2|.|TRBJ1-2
CASRGIDRDAFGYTF
TGTGCCAGCAGGGGGATTGACAGGGACGCGTTTGGCTACACCTTC
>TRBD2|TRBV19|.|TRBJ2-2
CASSIGTSGVHTGELFF
TGTGCCAGTAGTATAGGTACTAGCGGGGTCCACACCGGGGAGCTGTTTTTT
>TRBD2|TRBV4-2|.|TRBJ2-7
CASSQVLAGLYEQYF
TGTGCCAGCAGCCAAGTCCTAGCGGGGCTCTACGAGCAGTACTTC
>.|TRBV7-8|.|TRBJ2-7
CASSLAGDFYEQYF
TGTGCCAGCAGCTTAGCAGGAGACTTCTACGAGCAGTACTTC
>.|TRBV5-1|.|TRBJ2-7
CASSLSPGAPDLAEQYF
TGCGCCAGCAGCTTGTCCCCGGGGGCTCCCGACTTGGCGGAGCAGTACTTC
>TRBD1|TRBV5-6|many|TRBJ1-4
CASSLQGPNEKLFF
TGTGCCAGCAGCCTACAGGGGCCTAATGAAAAACTGTTTTTT
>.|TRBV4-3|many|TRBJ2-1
CASSQERWGNEQFF
TGCGCCAGCAGCCAAGAAAGGTGGGGCAATGAGCAGTTCTTC
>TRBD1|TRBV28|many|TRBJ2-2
CATHYQGANTGELFF
TGTGCCACCCATTACCAGGGGGCTAACACCGGGGAGCTGTTTTTT
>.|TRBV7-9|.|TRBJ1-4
CASSTPGAATNEKLFF
TGTGCCAGCAGTACTCCCGGGGCGGCAACTAATGAAAAACTGTTTTTT
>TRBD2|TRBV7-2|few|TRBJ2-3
CASSFWSGETDTQYF
TGTGCCAGCAGCTTCTGGAGCGGGGAGACAGATACGCAGTATTTT
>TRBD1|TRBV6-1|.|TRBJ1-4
CASRSQGNNEKLFF
TGTGCCAGCAGGTCACAGGGGAATAATGAAAAACTGTTTTTT
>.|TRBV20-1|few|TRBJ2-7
CSANPPDSSYEQYF
TGCAGTGCGAATCCCCCCGATAGCTCCTACGAGCAGTACTTC
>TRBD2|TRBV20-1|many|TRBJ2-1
CSAGGLAGLNSYNEQFF
TGCAGTGCTGGGGGACTAGCGGGGCTTAACTCCTACAATGAGCAGTTCTTC
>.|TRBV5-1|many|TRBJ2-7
CASSLDLGYEQYF
TGCGCCAGCAGCTTGGATCTAGGCTACGAGCAGTACTTC
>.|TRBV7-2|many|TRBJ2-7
CASSLEGRGAYEQYF
TGTGCCAGCAGCTTAGAGGGCCGTGGGGCCTACGAGCAGTACTTC
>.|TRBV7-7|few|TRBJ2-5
CASSPYTGTRTQETQYF
TGTGCCAGCAGCCCTTATACAGGGACGCGAACCCAAGAGACCCAGTACTTC
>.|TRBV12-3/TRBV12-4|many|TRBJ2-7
CASSLLIYEQYF
TGTGCCAGCAGCCTCCTCATATACGAGCAGTACTTC
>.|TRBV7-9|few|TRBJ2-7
CASSLVPRDDEQYF
TGTGCCAGCAGCTTAGTTCCGCGGGATGACGAGCAGTACTTC
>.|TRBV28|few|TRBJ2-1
CASRTGREQFF
TGTGCCAGCAGGACAGGAAGAGAGCAGTTCTTC
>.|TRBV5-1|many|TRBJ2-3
CASSFRQTDTQYF
TGCGCCAGCAGCTTTAGGCAGACAGATACGCAGTATTTT
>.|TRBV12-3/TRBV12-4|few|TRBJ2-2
CASSYLANTGELFF
TGTGCCAGCTCATATCTAGCGAACACCGGGGAGCTGTTTTTT
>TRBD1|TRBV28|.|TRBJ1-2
CASIKSDRGNYGYTF
TGTGCCAGCATCAAATCGGACAGGGGAAACTATGGCTACACCTTC
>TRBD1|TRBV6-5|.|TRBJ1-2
CASSYRGQGARGYTF
TGTGCCAGCAGTTACAGGGGACAGGGGGCGCGTGGCTACACCTTC
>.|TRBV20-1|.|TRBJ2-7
CSASGSLYEQYF
TGCAGTGCTAGTGGGTCCCTATACGAGCAGTACTTC
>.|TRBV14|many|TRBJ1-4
CASSQVSGAGEKLFF
TGTGCCAGCAGCCAAGTGTCGGGGGCTGGTGAAAAACTGTTTTTT
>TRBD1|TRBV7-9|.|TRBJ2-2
CASSRQGVQTGELFF
TGTGCCAGCAGCCGACAGGGGGTGCAAACCGGGGAGCTGTTTTTT